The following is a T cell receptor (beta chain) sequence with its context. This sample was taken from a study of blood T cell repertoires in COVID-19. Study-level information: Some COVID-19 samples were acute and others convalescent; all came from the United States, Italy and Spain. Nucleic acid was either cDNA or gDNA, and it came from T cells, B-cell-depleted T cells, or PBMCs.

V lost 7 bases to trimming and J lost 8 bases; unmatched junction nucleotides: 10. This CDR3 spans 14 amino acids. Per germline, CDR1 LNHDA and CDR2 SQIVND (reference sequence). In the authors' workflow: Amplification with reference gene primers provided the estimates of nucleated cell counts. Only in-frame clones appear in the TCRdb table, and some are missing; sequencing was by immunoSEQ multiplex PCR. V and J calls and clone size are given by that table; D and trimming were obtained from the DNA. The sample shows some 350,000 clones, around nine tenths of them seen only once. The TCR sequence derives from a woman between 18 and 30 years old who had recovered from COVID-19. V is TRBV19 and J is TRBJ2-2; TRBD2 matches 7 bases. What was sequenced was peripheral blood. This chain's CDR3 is CASTQWGGTGELFF. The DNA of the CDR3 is TGTGCCAGTACCCAATGGGGGGGTACGGGGGAGCTGTTTTTT.